These T cell receptor beta chains were read from a single sample in a study of cytomegalovirus exposure and HLA in healthy donors. The method was immunoSEQ multiplex PCR; TCRdb's version includes in-frame clones alone and lacks a portion of them. Altogether 90,000 to 130,000 clones are present, around 78% being singletons, with the ten largest covering around 1.3%. The sequencing sample was made of PBMCs. These receptors all come from a woman in her twenties or thirties in good health and CMV-seronegative. The CDR3 runs from the conserved cysteine through the conserved F or W. A D gene is named only where the DNA matches it firmly. A row's size may be missing; if present it is once, few, many or a size class.

CDR3nt,CDR3aa,abundance,j_gene,d_gene,v_gene
TGTGCCAGCAGCGGACTAGCGGGGGGACTGTACACCGGGGAGCTGTTTTTT,CASSGLAGGLYTGELFF,.,TRBJ2-2,TRBD2,TRBV2
TGTGCCAGTAGTATAATGCGGAACACTGAAGCTTTCTTT,CASSIMRNTEAFF,.,TRBJ1-1,.,TRBV19
TGTGCCAGCAGCACATACAGGGAAGAGGCTAATGAAAAACTGTTTTTT,CASSTYREEANEKLFF,.,TRBJ1-4,.,TRBV28
TGTGCAAGTCGCAGGGACAGTCGCAATCAGCCCCAGCATTTT,CASRRDSRNQPQHF,.,TRBJ1-5,.,TRBV12-2
TGTGCCAGCAGTTTCGGACTACTATACAATGAGCAGTTCTTC,CASSFGLLYNEQFF,few,TRBJ2-1,.,TRBV27
TGTGCCAGCAGCCCCCTTCGGGGGATGTGGGGGAGGAATGGCAATGAGCAGTTCTTC,CASSPLRGMWGRNGNEQFF,.,TRBJ2-1,.,TRBV9
TGTGCCAGCAACAGGGTTTCCAACACCGGGGAGCTGTTTTTT,CASNRVSNTGELFF,.,TRBJ2-2,.,TRBV28
TGTGCCAGCCAGAAGGGGGAACGTCAGCCCCAGCATTTT,CASQKGERQPQHF,.,TRBJ1-5,.,TRBV2
TGTGCCAGCAGTGTGGACGGCCGGGACTACACCTTC,CASSVDGRDYTF,.,TRBJ1-2,.,TRBV28
TGTGCCAGCAGCTTAGTGCAGGGCCCTCCTGAAAAACTGTTTTTT,CASSLVQGPPEKLFF,.,TRBJ1-4,.,TRBV7-2
TGTGCCAGCAGCCAAACTTTCGGGGGGGGAGCTAACTATGGCTACACCTTC,CASSQTFGGGANYGYTF,.,TRBJ1-2,.,TRBV14
TGTGCCAGCAGCTTAGCTGGCAGGGACAATGAGCAGTTCTTC,CASSLAGRDNEQFF,.,TRBJ2-1,.,TRBV7-9
TGTGCCAGCAGCTTGGAGGGGGTGCGCGAGACAGATACGCAGTATTTT,CASSLEGVRETDTQYF,.,TRBJ2-3,.,TRBV5-6
TGCAGCGCATCACGGCGGGAGCACGAGGCCCAGTACTTC,CSASRREHEAQYF,.,TRBJ2-5,TRBD2,TRBV29-1
TGCAGCGCACGGGACAGGGAACACGAGCAGTACTTC,CSARDREHEQYF,.,TRBJ2-7,TRBD1,TRBV29-1
TGTGCCTGGAGTGTGGGACTGATCTATGGCTACACCTTC,CAWSVGLIYGYTF,.,TRBJ1-2,.,TRBV30
TGTGCCAGCAGGCAGGGGGGTGCCAACGTCCTGACTTTC,CASRQGGANVLTF,.,TRBJ2-6,.,TRBV2
TGTGCCAGCAGCCCCGAGGGGGTGCAGAACACCGGGGAGCTGTTTTTT,CASSPEGVQNTGELFF,.,TRBJ2-2,.,TRBV2
TGCGCCAGCAGCTTGGCAGGGCGGGAGCAGTTCTTC,CASSLAGREQFF,.,TRBJ2-1,.,TRBV5-1
TGTGCCAGCAGGAGGGGGACGAACACCGGGGAGCTGTTTTTT,CASRRGTNTGELFF,.,TRBJ2-2,.,TRBV6-5
TGTGCCACCAACAACCGAGGGGGCAGCACATCCTATGGCTACACCTTC,CATNNRGGSTSYGYTF,few,TRBJ1-2,TRBD1,TRBV28
TGTGCCAGCAGCCTTCTCATGATAGCGGGGGAACCCTACGAGCAGTACTTC,CASSLLMIAGEPYEQYF,once,TRBJ2-7,TRBD2,TRBV7-2
TGTGCCAGCAGCTTAGCGGCTAGCGGGGGGTCAGAGACCCAGTACTTC,CASSLAASGGSETQYF,.,TRBJ2-5,TRBD2,TRBV7-9
TGTGCCAGCCCCCCCCAACGGACAGTCACTGAAGCTTTCTTT,CASPPQRTVTEAFF,.,TRBJ1-1,.,TRBV28
TGTGCTAGCAGCGCGGGGTTAACGTCGTCAGAGACCCAGTACTTC,CASSAGLTSSETQYF,.,TRBJ2-5,.,TRBV7-7
TGTGCCAGCAACCCCAGAGGGAGCCACGAGCAGTACTTC,CASNPRGSHEQYF,.,TRBJ2-7,.,TRBV28
TGTGCCAGCAGCCAAGGACAGGGGTCCCCTTCTTATGGCTACACCTTC,CASSQGQGSPSYGYTF,once,TRBJ1-2,TRBD1,TRBV4-2
TGTGCCAGCAGTCTCTGGGCTGCAGGGGACTATGGCTACACCTTC,CASSLWAAGDYGYTF,.,TRBJ1-2,.,TRBV28
TGTGCCAGCAGCTTAGCTTACAACCAGCCCCAGCATTTT,CASSLAYNQPQHF,.,TRBJ1-5,.,TRBV7-2
TGTGCCAGCAGCTTAGCAGGGGCGGGAGTACAGTACTTC,CASSLAGAGVQYF,.,TRBJ2-7,TRBD2,TRBV7-8
TGTGCCAGCAGTTTGAGGCGGGAGGTCCAGAGGGAGCTGTTTTTT,CASSLRREVQRELFF,.,TRBJ2-2,TRBD2,TRBV28
TGTGCCAGCAGCTTACAGAGGTCTAACTATGGCTACACCTTC,CASSLQRSNYGYTF,.,TRBJ1-2,.,TRBV13
TGTGCCAGCAGGAACTCGAGAGGCTACGAGCAGTACTTC,CASRNSRGYEQYF,.,TRBJ2-7,.,TRBV4-2
TGTGCCAGCAGTCCCCTGGGGAGCGAGCAGTACTTC,CASSPLGSEQYF,.,TRBJ2-7,.,TRBV28
TGTGCCACCACGTACCCTGACAGGCTGAACACTGAAGCTTTCTTT,CATTYPDRLNTEAFF,once,TRBJ1-1,.,TRBV7-8
TGTGCCAGCAGGCAGGGACAGAGAAGTGAGCAGTTCTTC,CASRQGQRSEQFF,.,TRBJ2-1,TRBD1,TRBV2
TGTGCCAGCCCCTTTGGACTAGCGGGGGAAGAGACCCAGTACTTC,CASPFGLAGEETQYF,.,TRBJ2-5,TRBD2,TRBV9
TGTGCCAGCAGGACTACGACAGGGCGGAATTCACCCCTCCACTTT,CASRTTTGRNSPLHF,.,TRBJ1-6,TRBD1,TRBV6-1
TGCAGTACCGGAGACACAGATACGCAGTATTTT,CSTGDTDTQYF,.,TRBJ2-3,.,TRBV20-1
TGTGCCAGCAGGGGAGAGGACAGACCCTATGGCTACACCTTC,CASRGEDRPYGYTF,few,TRBJ1-2,.,TRBV7-9
TGTGCCAGCTCGCCGGGACAGGGGGCCTACGAGCAGTACTTC,CASSPGQGAYEQYF,.,TRBJ2-7,TRBD1,TRBV18
TGCGCCAGCAGCCAAGACTGGGGGGGGGCCGGGGAGCTGTTTTTT,CASSQDWGGAGELFF,.,TRBJ2-2,TRBD2,TRBV4-3